The 24 T cell receptor beta chains below were found in one sample sequenced in a study of regulatory T cells in long-lasting Graves disease. Both iRepertoire HTBI primers and Arm-PCR of CDR3 regions were used to build the TCR beta libraries. TCRdb analysed the multiplex PCR reads with MiXCR anew, one entry per CDR3 protein. The sample lists 350,000 to 550,000 distinct CDR3 sequences, 14% seen once, with approximately 15% in the top ten. Time point noted: newly diagnosed GD, antithyroid drugs for less than 3 months. PBMC-extracted RNA yielded the TCR library. The same data also went into a second study, on T cells in Graves' hyperthyroidism and ophthalmopathy.

This specimen was peripheral blood mononuclear cells (PBMCs), taken at new diagnosis, from a patient treated with antithyroid drugs. The receptors were gathered from a woman aged 50 to 60 with Graves disease.

In this sample, this clonotype turned up a few times. The V call is TRBV28, the J call TRBJ2-2, with TRBD1 as a possible D gene (6 bases). Germline CDR1 reads MDHEN; CDR2 reads SYDVKM. The V end was cut by 5 bases, the J end by 1 base, with 8 bases between. The CDR3 spans 14 residues. CDR3 residues: CASSVGQNTGELFF. The CDR3 DNA is TGTGCCAGCAGTGTGGGACAGAACACCGGGGAGCTGTTTTTT.

This clonotype came up many times. The chain combines TRBV28 with TRBJ1-5; D may be TRBD1 (6 bases). The CDR3 contains 14 residues. V was trimmed by 4 bases and J by 5 bases, leaving 12 bases between them. Germline values: CDR1 MDHEN, CDR2 SYDVKM. The CDR3: CASSSGTIYQPQHF. CDR3 sequence (DNA): TGTGCCAGCAGTTCCGGGACAATCTATCAGCCCCAGCATTTT.

This clonotype was detected many times. The chain carries TRBV30 and TRBJ2-7; possible D gene TRBD2, 5 bases. V was pared by 0 bases and J by 4 bases, with 7 bases between. The CDR3 sequence is 12 residues long. Looked up from germline, CDR1 is GTSNPN and CDR2 is SVGIG (reference sequence). The CDR3 sequence is CAWSVSGYEQYF. In DNA form, the CDR3 reads TGTGCCTGGAGTGTAAGCGGTTACGAGCAGTACTTC. Supplemented by reference TRBV30 and TRBJ2-7, the full variable domain reads SQTIHQWPATLVQPVGSPLSLECTVEGTSNPNLYWYRQAAGRGLQLLFYSVGIGQISSEVPQNLSASRPQDRQFILSSKKLLLSDSGFYLCAWSVSGYEQYFGPGTRLTVT.

This clonotype was recorded at least ten times. The rearrangement uses TRBV20-1 and TRBJ2-1, with 11 bases that match TRBD2. Germline V lookup: CDR1 DFQATT, CDR2 SNEGSKA (reference sequence). V lost 3 bases, J lost 8 bases, and 9 bases stayed unmatched. The CDR3 contains 15 residues. The CDR3 coding sequence is TGCAGTGCTAGTCATGCACTAGCGGGAGTTGATGAGCAGTTCTTC. This encodes CSASHALAGVDEQFF.

In its sample, this clonotype was seen many times. The V call is TRBV12-3 or TRBV12-4, the J call TRBJ2-5; D might be TRBD1 (6 bases). The ends were cut back, 6 bases at V and 5 bases at J, with 13 bases in the middle. CDR3 length: 13 amino acids. As DNA, the CDR3 is TGTGCCAGCAGCGTAGCAGGGGCCGAGACCCAGTACTTC. Residues: CASSVAGAETQYF.

In this sample, this clonotype turned up many times. The chain has TRBV6-1 and TRBJ2-7, with TRBD2 identical over 8 bases. Germline V lookup: CDR1 MNHNS, CDR2 SASEGT. Germline trimming cut 6 bases from V and 6 bases from J; bases unmatched to any gene: 7. This CDR3 is 13 amino acids long. CDR3 in DNA: TGTGCCAGCAGGCTTGAGGGACTAGGCGAGCAGTACTTC. Amino acid sequence: CASRLEGLGEQYF.

A few counts support this clonotype. This chain uses TRBV6-2 or TRBV6-3 with TRBJ2-7; 8 bases are a match to TRBD2. CDR3 size: 14 residues. Germline V lookup: CDR1 MNHEY, CDR2 SVGEGT. The V and J ends lost 5 bases and 5 bases, in that order; junction bases with no gene match: 8. The CDR3 DNA reads TGTGCCAGCAGTGAGGCGGGAGGATGGAACGAGCAGTACTTC. It codes for CASSEAGGWNEQYF.

This chain joins TRBV5-4 and TRBJ2-7; D perhaps matches TRBD1 (5 bases). The V gene lost 2 bases and the J gene lost 0 bases, with 12 bases spanning the gap. The CDR3 extends over 15 amino acids. CDR1 is SGHNT, CDR2 YYREEE, per germline (reference sequence). The CDR3 spells CASSFQGASSYEQYF. The CDR3 region has the DNA TGTGCCAGCAGCTTTCAAGGGGCGAGCTCCTACGAGCAGTACTTC.

The table lists this clonotype with many counts. The DNA for the CDR3 is TGTGCCAGCAGCTTAGAGCTCGGACTAGGGGGGGACAATGAGCAGTTCTTC. This translates into CASSLELGLGGDNEQFF. The V call is TRBV11-2, the J call TRBJ2-1; D possibly corresponds to TRBD2 (7 bases). The V gene's germline CDR1 is SGHAT and CDR2 FQNNGV. The CDR3 is made up of 17 amino acids. V was cut by 0 bases and J by 5 bases, with 17 bases left in between.

In this sample, this clonotype turned up many times. Here the CDR3 reads CASSYSGRVYEQYF. CDR3 sequence (DNA): TGTGCCAGCAGTTATAGCGGGAGGGTCTACGAGCAGTACTTC. The J gene is TRBJ2-7, the V gene TRBV12-3 or TRBV12-4; 11 nucleotides line up with TRBD2. The CDR3 is made up of 14 amino acids. Unmatched junction bases numbered 2, after V lost 4 bases and J lost 3 bases.

The chain carries TRBV7-9 and TRBJ2-1; 14 bases map to TRBD2. The CDR3 has 16 residues. V shed 3 bases and J 9 bases; nucleotides not matched to a gene: 7. CDR1 is SEHNR and CDR2 is FQNEAQ in the germline V gene (reference sequence). Written as DNA, the CDR3 is TGTGCCAGCAGCTTGCCGGGACTAGCGGGAGCGGGTGAGCAGTTCTTC. It codes for CASSLPGLAGAGEQFF.

The sample holds many counts of this clonotype. The CDR3, as DNA: TGCGCCAGCAGAACTTATGGGGTCACAGATACGCAGTATTTT. Its protein product is CASRTYGVTDTQYF. The V call is TRBV5-1, the J call TRBJ2-3; D gene uncertain. The germline V gene encodes CDR1 SGHRS and CDR2 YFSETQ. V lost 5 bases and J 2 bases, leaving 12 bases between the germline ends. The CDR3 extends over 14 amino acids.

This chain joins TRBV6-2 or TRBV6-3 and TRBJ2-7; TRBD2 aligns across 8 bases. The V gene's germline CDR1 is MNHEY and CDR2 SVGEGT. The trim removed 0 bases at V and 0 bases at J, leaving 13 bases unmatched. The CDR3 has 19 residues. The CDR3 region has the DNA TGTGCCAGCAGTTACTCACGGGAGGGAAAGATGAGGAGCTCCTACGAGCAGTACTTC. It is translated as CASSYSREGKMRSSYEQYF.

This rearrangement joins TRBV6-1 to TRBJ2-7; a weak D match, TRBD1 (6 bases). The V gene's germline CDR1 is MNHNS and CDR2 SASEGT. CDR3 length: 12 amino acids. Trimming removed 6 bases from V and 4 bases from J, with 10 bases in between. CDR3 loop: CASRLTGYEQYF. CDR3 nucleotides: TGTGCCAGCAGGTTGACAGGATACGAGCAGTACTTC.

This chain uses TRBV3-1 with TRBJ2-1; D remains unclear. The CDR3 is made up of 15 amino acids. Trimming removed 5 bases from V and 9 bases from J, with 20 bases in between. Germline V gene data show CDR1 as LGHDT and CDR2 as YNNKEL (reference sequence). In DNA, the CDR3 is TGTGCCAGCAGCAGTGCTAGGGTGGGGTATGGTGAGCAGTTCTTC. Amino acid sequence: CASSSARVGYGEQFF.

This clonotype has more than one count but fewer than ten. The chain has TRBV9 and TRBJ2-5, with 8 nucleotides matching TRBD2. This CDR3 is 15 amino acids long. Germline values: CDR1 SGDLS, CDR2 YYNGEE. Unmatched junction bases numbered 8, after V lost 3 bases and J lost 4 bases. The CDR3 loop is CASSASSGFGETQYF. CDR3 coding DNA: TGTGCCAGCAGCGCCTCTAGCGGGTTTGGAGAGACCCAGTACTTC.

This clonotype was counted many times. The chain recombines TRBV30 with TRBJ1-5; D not resolved. Germline V gene data show CDR1 as GTSNPN and CDR2 as SVGIG (reference sequence). V dropped 0 bases and J dropped 2 bases, with 8 bases sitting between them. The CDR3 is made up of 14 amino acids. The CDR3 DNA reads TGTGCCTGGAGTGTAGTTCACGGCAATCAGCCCCAGCATTTT. Translated, it gives CAWSVVHGNQPQHF.

In its sample, this clonotype was seen many times. V usage is TRBV3-1 and J usage is TRBJ1-6; D is unclear. The length of the CDR3 is 14 residues. Germline loops: CDR1 LGHDT, CDR2 YNNKEL (reference sequence). The V and J ends lost 2 bases and 8 bases respectively, with 10 bases between them. In DNA, the CDR3 is TGTGCCAGCAGCCAACAGGATGGGTATTCACCCCTCCACTTT. Protein product: CASSQQDGYSPLHF.

This clonotype was picked up many times. The chain couples TRBV20-1 to TRBJ2-1, with 11 bases matching TRBD1. The CDR3 has 13 amino acids. Looked up from germline, CDR1 is DFQATT and CDR2 is SNEGSKA (reference sequence). The ends lost 5 bases at V and 7 bases at J; junction bases unmatched: 4. The CDR3 spells CSAEDRGLNEQFF. CDR3 DNA: TGCAGTGCTGAGGACAGGGGGCTGAATGAGCAGTTCTTC.

The chain has TRBV6-9 and TRBJ2-1; 11 bases match TRBD1. Per germline, CDR1 MNHGY and CDR2 SVAAGI. The CDR3 spans 18 residues. V was pared by 3 bases and J by 4 bases, with 11 bases of the junction left unmatched. CDR3 nucleotide sequence: TGTGCCAGCAGTTACTCATTACTGGGACAGGGGGGGTACAATGAGCAGTTCTTC. Its protein product is CASSYSLLGQGGYNEQFF.

This clonotype was counted a few times. The chain combines TRBV30 with TRBJ1-2; 8 bases agree with TRBD1. CDR1 is GTSNPN and CDR2 is SVGIG in the germline V gene (reference sequence). The CDR3 has 15 amino acids. The junction had 11 bases not matched to a gene; V was cut back by 0 bases and J by 8 bases. The CDR3: CAWSVPGQGAVGYTF. CDR3 nucleotide sequence: TGTGCCTGGAGTGTACCGGGGCAGGGGGCCGTCGGCTACACCTTC.

This clonotype has a count of ten or more. The chain joins TRBV6-5 to TRBJ2-4; 9 positions match TRBD1. CDR3 length equals 14 residues. Looked up from germline, CDR1 is MNHEY and CDR2 is SVGAGI. V dropped 0 bases and J dropped 6; count of bases not matched to a gene: 0. The CDR3 DNA reads TGTGCCAGCAGTTACTCGGACAGGGGAAACATTCAGTACTTC. Encoded protein: CASSYSDRGNIQYF.

The V call is TRBV7-2, the J call TRBJ2-1; 9 bases match TRBD2. Germline V lookup: CDR1 SGHTA, CDR2 FQGNSA. The trim removed 0 bases at V and 2 bases at J, leaving 5 bases unmatched. This CDR3 comprises 17 residues. CDR3 amino acids: CASSLAVVAGAYNEQFF. For the CDR3, the DNA is TGTGCCAGCAGCTTAGCCGTGGTAGCGGGAGCCTACAATGAGCAGTTCTTC.

The sample holds a few counts of this clonotype. The chain combines TRBV20-1 with TRBJ2-1, with 13 bases fitting TRBD2. Per germline, CDR1 DFQATT and CDR2 SNEGSKA (reference sequence). V lost 0 bases and J lost 9; bases outside the gene matches: 8. This CDR3 contains 16 residues. The CDR3 is CSARDLLAGGRVEQFF. CDR3 nucleotide sequence: TGCAGTGCTAGAGATCTACTAGCGGGAGGGCGGGTTGAGCAGTTCTTC.